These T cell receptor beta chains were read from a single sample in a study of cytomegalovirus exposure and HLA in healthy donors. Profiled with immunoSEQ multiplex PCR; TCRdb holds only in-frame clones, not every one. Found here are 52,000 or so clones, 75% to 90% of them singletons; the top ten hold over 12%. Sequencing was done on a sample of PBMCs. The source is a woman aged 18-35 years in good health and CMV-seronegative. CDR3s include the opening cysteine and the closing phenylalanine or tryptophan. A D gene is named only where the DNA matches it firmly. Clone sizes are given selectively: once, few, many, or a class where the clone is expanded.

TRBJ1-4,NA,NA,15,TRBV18,TGTGCCAGCTCCCTCGGGGGAAACGAGGCTGAAAAACTGTTTTTT,CASSLGGNEAEKLFF
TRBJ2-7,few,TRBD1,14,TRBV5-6,TGTGCCAGCAGCTTGACAGGACAGGGCTACGAGCAGTACTTC,CASSLTGQGYEQYF
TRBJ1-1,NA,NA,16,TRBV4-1,TGCGCCAGCAGCAACATATTCAGTACTATGAACACTGAAGCTTTCTTT,CASSNIFSTMNTEAFF
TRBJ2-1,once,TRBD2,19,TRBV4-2,TGTGCCAGCAGCCAAGCCCAGATAGCGGGAGCGACACTAGCCAATGAGCAGTTCTTC,CASSQAQIAGATLANEQFF
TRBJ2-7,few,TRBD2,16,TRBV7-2,TGTGCCAGCAGCATCCGTTCAGGACTAGGTGCGAACGAGCAGTACTTC,CASSIRSGLGANEQYF
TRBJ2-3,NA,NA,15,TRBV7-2,TGTGCCAGCAGCCCGAGACGGGATGGCACAGATACGCAGTATTTT,CASSPRRDGTDTQYF
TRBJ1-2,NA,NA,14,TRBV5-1,TGCGCCAGCAGCTGGGGGGGGGACGGCTATGGCTACACCTTC,CASSWGGDGYGYTF
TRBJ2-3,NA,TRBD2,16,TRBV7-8,TGTGCCAGCAGCTCCCCGAGTAGCGGGGGTACAGATACGCAGTATTTT,CASSSPSSGGTDTQYF
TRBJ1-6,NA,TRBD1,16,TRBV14,TGTGCCAGCAGCCCCGCCGGGACAGGGAATAATTCACCCCTCCACTTT,CASSPAGTGNNSPLHF
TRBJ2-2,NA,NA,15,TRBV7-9,TGTGCCAGCAGCTCCGGGACATTGAACACCGGGGAGCTGTTTTTT,CASSSGTLNTGELFF
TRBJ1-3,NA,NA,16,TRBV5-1,TGCGCCAGCAGCTTGGGGCAGGGCCACTCTGGAAACACCATATATTTT,CASSLGQGHSGNTIYF
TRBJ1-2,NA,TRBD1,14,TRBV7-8,TGTGCCAGCAGCTCGGACAGGGGAGTCTATGGCTACACCTTC,CASSSDRGVYGYTF
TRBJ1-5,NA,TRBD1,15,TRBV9,TGTGCCAGCAGCCAGGGGGCTAGTGGCAATCAGCCCCAGCATTTT,CASSQGASGNQPQHF
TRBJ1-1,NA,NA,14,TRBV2,TGTGCCAGCAGACGGCGGACAGACACCACTGAAGCTTTCTTT,CASRRRTDTTEAFF
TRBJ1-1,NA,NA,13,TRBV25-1,TGTGCCAGCAGTGATAGGGGCGACACTGAAGCTTTCTTT,CASSDRGDTEAFF
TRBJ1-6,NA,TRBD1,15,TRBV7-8,TGTGCCAGCAGCTTAGTGGACAGGGGCAATTCACCCCTCCACTTT,CASSLVDRGNSPLHF
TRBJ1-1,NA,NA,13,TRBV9,TGTGCCAGCAGCGTAGCTACCTACACTGAAGCTTTCTTT,CASSVATYTEAFF
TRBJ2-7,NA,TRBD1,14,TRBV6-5,TGTGCCAGCAGTAGGTCAGGGGGTTTTCCCGAGCAGTACTTC,CASSRSGGFPEQYF
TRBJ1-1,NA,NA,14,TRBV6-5,TGTGCCAGCAGTTACGGGGGCAGGGTAGCTGAAGCTTTCTTT,CASSYGGRVAEAFF
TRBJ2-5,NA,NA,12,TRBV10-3,TGTGCCATCAGTCCGGACAGTGAGACCCAGTACTTC,CAISPDSETQYF
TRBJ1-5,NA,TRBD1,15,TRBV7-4,TGTGCCAGCAGCCGACAGGGGGCCTGCAATCAGCCCCAGCATTTT,CASSRQGACNQPQHF
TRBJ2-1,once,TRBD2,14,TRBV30,TGTGCCTGTTCGCAGGGCCAACTAGCGAATGAGCAGTTCTTC,CACSQGQLANEQFF
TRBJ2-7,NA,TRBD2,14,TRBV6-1,TGTGCCTCCACGAACGCGGGAGGACCCTACGAGCAGTACTTC,CASTNAGGPYEQYF
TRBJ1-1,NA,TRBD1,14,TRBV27,TGTGCCAGCAGTTACGGGACAGGTGGAACTGAAGCTTTCTTT,CASSYGTGGTEAFF
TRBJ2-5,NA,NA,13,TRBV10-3,TGTGCCATCAGTGAAGAGGGTTCGGAGACCCAGTACTTC,CAISEEGSETQYF
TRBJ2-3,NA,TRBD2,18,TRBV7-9,TGTGCCAGCTGGGGACTAGCGGGGGGGACTTCTAGCACAGATACGCAGTATTTT,CASWGLAGGTSSTDTQYF
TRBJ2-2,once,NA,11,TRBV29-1,TGCAGCGTTGGTCTGTTTGGGGAGCTGTTTTTT,CSVGLFGELFF
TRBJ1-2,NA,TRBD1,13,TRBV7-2,TGTGCCAGCGGCGGGACAGGGGACTATGGCTACACCTTC,CASGGTGDYGYTF
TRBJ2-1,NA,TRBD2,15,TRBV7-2,TGTGCCAGCAGCCCGGGGGAGGGCATCCACAATGAGCAGTTCTTC,CASSPGEGIHNEQFF
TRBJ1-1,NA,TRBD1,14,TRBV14,TGTGCCAGCAGCAGGGACAGTGGACGGGTTGAAGCTTTCTTT,CASSRDSGRVEAFF
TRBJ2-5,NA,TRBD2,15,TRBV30,TGTGCCTGGAGTGTATTTGCGGGAGGGCGAGAGACCCAGTACTTC,CAWSVFAGGRETQYF
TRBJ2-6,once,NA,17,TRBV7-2,TGTGCCAGCAGCCAGGACAGAGCCTACTCTGGGGCCAACGTCCTGACTTTC,CASSQDRAYSGANVLTF
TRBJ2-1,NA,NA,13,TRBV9,TGTGCCAGCAGCGTCTTTAGCGTGGGTGAGCAGTTCTTC,CASSVFSVGEQFF
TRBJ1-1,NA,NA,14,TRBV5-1,TGCGCCAGCAGCTCCAGGGGAGAGGGGACTGAAGCTTTCTTT,CASSSRGEGTEAFF
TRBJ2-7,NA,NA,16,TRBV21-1,TGTGCCAGCAGCGAATGCCGGGACACAGCGACCTACGAGCAGTACTTC,CASSECRDTATYEQYF
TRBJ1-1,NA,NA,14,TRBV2,TGTGCCAGCAGTAAGGACAGTGTGAACACTGAAGCTTTCTTT,CASSKDSVNTEAFF
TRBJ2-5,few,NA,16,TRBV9,TGTGCCAGCAGCGTAGGAGGTACCAACCGCCCAGAGACCCAGTACTTC,CASSVGGTNRPETQYF
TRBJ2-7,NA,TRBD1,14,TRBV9,TGTGCCAGCAGCGTAGCGGACAGGGGGACCGAGCAGTACTTC,CASSVADRGTEQYF
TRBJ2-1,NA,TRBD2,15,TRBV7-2,TGTGCCAGCAGCAGTTGGGGGGGAATCTACAATGAGCAGTTCTTC,CASSSWGGIYNEQFF
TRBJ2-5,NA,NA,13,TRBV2,TGTGCCAGCACAGCTAGCAGCAAAGAGACCCAGTACTTC,CASTASSKETQYF
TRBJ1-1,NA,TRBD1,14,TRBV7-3,TGTGCCAGCAGCTTAGGCGGGACAGTTCAGGAAGCTTTCTTT,CASSLGGTVQEAFF
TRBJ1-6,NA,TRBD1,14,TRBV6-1,TGTGCCAGCAGAGGGGACAGCGCTAATTCACCCCTCCACTTT,CASRGDSANSPLHF
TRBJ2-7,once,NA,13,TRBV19,TGTGCCAGTAGTAAATCCCGCCAGGACGAGCAGTACTTC,CASSKSRQDEQYF
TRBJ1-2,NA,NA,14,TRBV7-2,TGTGCCAGCAGCTTAGGGGGGGTCGCTTATGGCTACACCTTC,CASSLGGVAYGYTF
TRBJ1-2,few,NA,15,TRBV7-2,TGTGCCAGCAGCCCCTTGGGGGGAGACCTATATGGCTACACCTTC,CASSPLGGDLYGYTF
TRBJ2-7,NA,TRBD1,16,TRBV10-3,TGTGCCATCAGCCCCGTGGACAGGGATAGCTCCTACGAGCAGTACTTC,CAISPVDRDSSYEQYF
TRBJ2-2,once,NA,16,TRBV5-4,TGTGCCAGCAGCTTGGCCCGAGGGGGGGACACCGGGGAGCTGTTTTTT,CASSLARGGDTGELFF
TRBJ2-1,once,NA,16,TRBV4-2,TGTGCCAGCAGCCGAGGGGACTTGGGAGGATACAATGAGCAGTTCTTC,CASSRGDLGGYNEQFF
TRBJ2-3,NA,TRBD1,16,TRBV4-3,TGCGCCAGCAGCCCTCACTTAGGGACAGACTCAGATACGCAGTATTTT,CASSPHLGTDSDTQYF
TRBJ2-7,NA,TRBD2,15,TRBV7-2,TGTGCCAGCAGCTTAGGACTAGCGGGGACCTACGAGCAGTACTTC,CASSLGLAGTYEQYF
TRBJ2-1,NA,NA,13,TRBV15,TGTGCCACCAGCAGACGCCTAGGCAATGAGCAGTTCTTC,CATSRRLGNEQFF
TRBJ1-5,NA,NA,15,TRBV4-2,TGTGCCAGCAGCCAAGATTCAGGGATGGGCCAGCCCCAGCATTTT,CASSQDSGMGQPQHF
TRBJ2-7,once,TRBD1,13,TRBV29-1,TGCAGCGTTCTTGGACAGGGAAACTACGAGCAGTACTTC,CSVLGQGNYEQYF
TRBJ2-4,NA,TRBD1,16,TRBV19,TGTGCCAGTAGTCCCACGCGACAGGGGGCGCAAAACATTCAGTACTTC,CASSPTRQGAQNIQYF
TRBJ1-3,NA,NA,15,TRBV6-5,TGTGCCAGCACACCTCAGGACAGTGTTAGAAACACCATATATTTT,CASTPQDSVRNTIYF
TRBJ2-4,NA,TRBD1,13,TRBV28,TGTGCCAGCAGTTCGACAGGGCAGAACATTCAGTACTTC,CASSSTGQNIQYF
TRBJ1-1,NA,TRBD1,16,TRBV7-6,TGTGCCAGCAGCTTGCAGACAGGGGGGATGAACACTGAAGCTTTCTTT,CASSLQTGGMNTEAFF
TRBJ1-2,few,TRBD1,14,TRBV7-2,TGTGCCAGCAGCTGGACAGGGGGCAACTATGGCTACACCTTC,CASSWTGGNYGYTF
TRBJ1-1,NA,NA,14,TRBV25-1,TGTGCCAGCAGAGAACGGACAGCGAACACTGAAGCTTTCTTT,CASRERTANTEAFF
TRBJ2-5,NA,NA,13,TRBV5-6,TGTGCCAGCAGCTTGGCGGGGAAAGAGACCCAGTACTTC,CASSLAGKETQYF